A selection of T cell receptor beta chains follows, all from one sample in a study of blood T cells in healthy people across ages. TCRdb fed the 5' RACE reads into MiXCR, producing one record per CDR3 protein. The sample includes some 750,000 distinct CDR3 sequences, 20% to 25% of them seen just once. Sequenced sample: blood. All receptors come from a man aged 65-85 years in good health. CDR3s include the opening cysteine and the closing phenylalanine or tryptophan. Each record gives: J gene, clone size, D gene, V gene, CDR3 protein, CDR3 DNA. D genes are given only for firm matches. Clone size is not always given. Where it is, it says once, few, many or a class for expanded clones.

J: TRBJ2-2; size: few; D: .; V: TRBV24-1; CDR3: CATSEAGHNTGGELFF; DNA: TGTGCCACCAGTGAGGCCGGACACAATACCGGTGGGGAGCTGTTTTTT
J: TRBJ2-5; size: many; D: .; V: TRBV29-1; CDR3: CSVEDRNGKTQYF; DNA: TGCAGCGTTGAAGATCGGAACGGGAAGACCCAGTACTTC
J: TRBJ1-6; size: many; D: .; V: TRBV4-1; CDR3: CASSLDSANSPLHF; DNA: TGCGCCAGCAGCCTTGACAGCGCTAATTCACCCCTCCACTTT
J: TRBJ2-5; size: .; D: .; V: TRBV29-1; CDR3: CSVEDQAYQETQYF; DNA: TGCAGCGTTGAAGACCAGGCGTACCAAGAGACCCAGTACTTC
J: TRBJ1-4; size: .; D: TRBD1; V: TRBV20-1; CDR3: CSAGTGANEKLFF; DNA: TGCAGTGCCGGGACAGGAGCTAATGAAAAACTGTTTTTT
J: TRBJ2-1; size: .; D: TRBD2; V: TRBV6-5; CDR3: CASSYLGLALGEQFF; DNA: TGTGCCAGCAGTTATCTGGGACTAGCCCTTGGGGAGCAGTTCTTC
J: TRBJ2-2; size: .; D: TRBD1; V: TRBV28; CDR3: CASSLTGVTGELFF; DNA: TGTGCCAGCAGTTTGACAGGGGTCACCGGGGAGCTGTTTTTT
J: TRBJ2-7; size: .; D: .; V: TRBV29-1; CDR3: CSAAYRSTSYEQYF; DNA: TGCAGCGCTGCGTATCGGTCGACCTCCTACGAGCAGTACTTC
J: TRBJ2-5; size: .; D: .; V: TRBV5-1; CDR3: CASSFSTGQETQYF; DNA: TGCGCCAGCAGCTTCTCAACGGGCCAAGAGACCCAGTACTTC
J: TRBJ1-1; size: .; D: .; V: TRBV11-2; CDR3: CASSLGRGKVMNTEAFF; DNA: TGTGCCAGCAGCTTAGGGCGGGGGAAGGTAATGAACACTGAGGCTTTCTTT
J: TRBJ2-1; size: .; D: TRBD2; V: TRBV5-1; CDR3: CASSSLGPSGKNEQFF; DNA: TGCGCCAGCAGCTCCCTTGGGCCTAGCGGGAAGAATGAGCAGTTCTTC
J: TRBJ2-3; size: .; D: TRBD2; V: TRBV6-1; CDR3: CASSRRLAGGSGADTQYF; DNA: TGTGCCAGCAGCCGGAGACTAGCGGGAGGGAGTGGTGCAGATACGCAGTATTTT
J: TRBJ2-4; size: .; D: TRBD2; V: TRBV3-1; CDR3: CASSQGPGLAVIQYF; DNA: TGTGCCAGCAGCCAAGGACCGGGACTAGCGGTTATTCAGTACTTC
J: TRBJ1-1; size: .; D: .; V: TRBV6-5; CDR3: CASSYRVGPANTEAFF; DNA: TGTGCCAGCAGTTATAGGGTGGGACCGGCGAACACTGAAGCTTTCTTT
J: TRBJ2-1; size: many; D: TRBD2; V: TRBV9; CDR3: CASSVLPGLASPNEQFF; DNA: TGTGCCAGCAGCGTTTTACCGGGACTAGCCTCACCAAATGAGCAGTTCTTC
J: TRBJ2-3; size: .; D: .; V: TRBV20-1; CDR3: CSQKGATDTQYF; DNA: TGCAGTCAGAAAGGCGCCACAGATACGCAGTATTTT
J: TRBJ2-5; size: few; D: .; V: TRBV20-1; CDR3: CSATQSLGTQETQYF; DNA: TGCAGTGCTACTCAAAGTCTGGGGACTCAAGAGACCCAGTACTTC
J: TRBJ2-7; size: .; D: TRBD2; V: TRBV7-2; CDR3: CASSLGWASGGYEQYF; DNA: TGTGCCAGCAGCTTAGGGTGGGCTAGCGGGGGCTACGAGCAGTACTTC
J: TRBJ2-5; size: many; D: TRBD2; V: TRBV2; CDR3: CASTEQRGGFETQYF; DNA: TGTGCCAGCACCGAACAGCGGGGGGGCTTCGAGACCCAGTACTTC
J: TRBJ2-5; size: .; D: TRBD2; V: TRBV4-2; CDR3: CASSQDSPFGAGGRRETQYF; DNA: TGTGCCAGCAGCCAAGATAGTCCGTTTGGAGCGGGGGGACGCCGGGAGACCCAGTACTTC
J: TRBJ2-7; size: few; D: TRBD1; V: TRBV2; CDR3: CASSGNRGSYEQYF; DNA: TGTGCCAGCAGTGGGAACAGGGGCTCCTACGAGCAGTACTTC
J: TRBJ2-2; size: many; D: TRBD2; V: TRBV6-5; CDR3: CASTHSGLAVRRGTGELFF; DNA: TGTGCCAGCACCCACTCGGGACTAGCGGTTAGAAGAGGGACCGGGGAGCTGTTTTTT
J: TRBJ2-1; size: few; D: TRBD2; V: TRBV25-1; CDR3: CASSAGLAGLGEQFF; DNA: TGTGCCAGCAGTGCGGGACTAGCGGGACTTGGCGAGCAGTTCTTC
J: TRBJ1-2; size: .; D: .; V: TRBV7-3; CDR3: CASSLTGGDNYGYTF; DNA: TGTGCCAGCAGCTTAACAGGGGGTGATAACTATGGCTACACCTTC
J: TRBJ1-1; size: .; D: .; V: TRBV5-6; CDR3: CASSPKVGTKAFF; DNA: TGTGCCAGCAGCCCAAAGGTTGGGACAAAAGCTTTCTTT
J: TRBJ2-1; size: .; D: .; V: TRBV6-2/TRBV6-3; CDR3: CASSYEGTGEQFF; DNA: TGTGCCAGCAGTTACGAGGGGACTGGGGAGCAGTTCTTC
J: TRBJ1-5; size: few; D: .; V: TRBV6-5; CDR3: CASSLNLSNQPQHF; DNA: TGTGCCAGCAGTCTTAATCTCTCTAATCAGCCCCAGCATTTT
J: TRBJ1-4; size: many; D: .; V: TRBV6-6; CDR3: CASSFSGVNEKLFF; DNA: TGTGCCAGCAGTTTTTCAGGGGTTAATGAAAAACTGTTTTTT
J: TRBJ2-5; size: .; D: TRBD1; V: TRBV7-9; CDR3: CASSRLGQGLRETQYF; DNA: TGTGCCAGCAGCCGGCTGGGACAGGGCTTGAGAGAGACCCAGTACTTC
J: TRBJ2-3; size: many; D: .; V: TRBV12-3/TRBV12-4; CDR3: CASSIRLSTQYF; DNA: TGTGCCAGCAGCATCAGACTATCCACGCAGTATTTT
J: TRBJ2-5; size: .; D: .; V: TRBV7-6; CDR3: CASSRGLVETQYF; DNA: TGTGCCAGCAGCCGGGGGCTTGTAGAGACCCAGTACTTC
J: TRBJ1-2; size: few; D: TRBD1; V: TRBV6-4; CDR3: CASSLTGQVNYGYTF; DNA: TGTGCCAGCAGCCTGACGGGACAGGTTAACTATGGCTACACCTTC
J: TRBJ2-7; size: .; D: .; V: TRBV5-1; CDR3: CANSRVDTACEQYF; DNA: TGCGCCAACAGCCGGGTGGACACCGCCTGCGAGCAGTACTTC
J: TRBJ2-7; size: few; D: .; V: TRBV7-6; CDR3: CASSPDALASYEQYF; DNA: TGTGCCAGCAGCCCAGACGCCCTAGCGTCCTACGAGCAGTACTTC
J: TRBJ2-7; size: few; D: TRBD1; V: TRBV12-3/TRBV12-4; CDR3: CASSGQGAITTYEQYF; DNA: TGTGCCAGCAGTGGACAGGGGGCTATCACCACCTACGAGCAGTACTTC
J: TRBJ1-6; size: few; D: .; V: TRBV13; CDR3: CASSLWRLKYNSPLHF; DNA: TGTGCCAGCAGCTTATGGAGGCTTAAGTATAATTCACCCCTCCACTTT
J: TRBJ2-3; size: .; D: .; V: TRBV4-1; CDR3: CASSQEAGYTDTQYF; DNA: TGCGCCAGCAGCCAAGAGGCAGGGTACACAGATACGCAGTATTTT
J: TRBJ2-2; size: .; D: .; V: TRBV28; CDR3: CASNKMGGTGELFF; DNA: TGTGCCAGCAACAAGATGGGTGGCACCGGGGAGCTGTTTTTT
J: TRBJ1-1; size: .; D: .; V: TRBV18; CDR3: CASSSRDNSNTEAFF; DNA: TGTGCCAGCTCATCCAGGGATAACTCGAACACTGAAGCTTTCTTT
J: TRBJ1-6; size: .; D: TRBD1; V: TRBV27; CDR3: CASSGWTGGNNSPLHF; DNA: TGTGCCAGCAGTGGCTGGACAGGGGGAAATAATTCACCCCTCCACTTT
J: TRBJ1-1; size: many; D: .; V: TRBV7-9; CDR3: CASSLEGGTEAFF; DNA: TGCGCCAGCAGCTTGGAGGGCGGCACTGAAGCTTTCTTT
J: TRBJ2-5; size: .; D: .; V: TRBV7-2; CDR3: CASSLEQFQETQYF; DNA: TGTGCCAGCAGCTTAGAACAGTTCCAAGAGACCCAGTACTTC
J: TRBJ1-3; size: .; D: .; V: TRBV5-1; CDR3: CASSLGMRNGNTIYF; DNA: TGCGCCAGCAGCTTGGGGATGCGGAATGGAAACACCATATATTTT
J: TRBJ1-6; size: .; D: .; V: TRBV12-3/TRBV12-4; CDR3: CASRPGRPNSPLHF; DNA: TGTGCCAGCAGACCTGGACGGCCTAATTCACCCCTCCACTTT